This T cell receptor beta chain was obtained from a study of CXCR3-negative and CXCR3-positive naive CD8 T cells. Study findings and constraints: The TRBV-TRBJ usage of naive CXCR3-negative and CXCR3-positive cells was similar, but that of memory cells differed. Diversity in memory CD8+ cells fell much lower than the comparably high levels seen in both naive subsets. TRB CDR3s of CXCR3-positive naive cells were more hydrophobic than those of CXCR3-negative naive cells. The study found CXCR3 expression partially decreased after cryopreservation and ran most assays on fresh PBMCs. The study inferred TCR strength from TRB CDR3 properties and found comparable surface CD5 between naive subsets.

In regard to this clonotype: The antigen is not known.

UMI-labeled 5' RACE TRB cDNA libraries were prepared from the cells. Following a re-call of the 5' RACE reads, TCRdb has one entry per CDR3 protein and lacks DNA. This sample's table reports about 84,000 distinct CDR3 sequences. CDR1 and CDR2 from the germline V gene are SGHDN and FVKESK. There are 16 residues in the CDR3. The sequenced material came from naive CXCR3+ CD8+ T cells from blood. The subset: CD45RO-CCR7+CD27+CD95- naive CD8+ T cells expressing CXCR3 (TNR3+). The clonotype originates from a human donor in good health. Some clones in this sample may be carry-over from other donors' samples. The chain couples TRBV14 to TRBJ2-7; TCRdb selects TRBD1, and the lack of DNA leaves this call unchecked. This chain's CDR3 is CASSQDEGASSYEQYF.